Below, one TCR beta chain is given with its context. Its specificity is unknown. The sample comes from a study of shared clonotypes between healthy human individuals. Broader study findings: Specimens sampled were limited to blood, with tissue repertoires likely differing. The study's rarefaction showed incomplete sorted-subset sequencing despite large depth. Four donors showed sharing of approximately 5% of naive CD4 clonotypes. Larger estimated richness was generally seen in naive subsets than in memory subsets.

TCRdb's table, derived via immunoSEQ multiplex PCR, lists solely in-frame clones and lacks some. The sample has roughly 1 million clones; 60% to 80% are singletons. J gave up 13 bases and V 1 base, and 12 bases lay outside the gene matches. Germline loops: CDR1 GTSNPN, CDR2 SVGIG (reference sequence). The CDR3 is 15 amino acids. The chain employs TRBV30 and TRBJ1-4; 10 nucleotides match TRBD1. The receptor was derived from a man aged 18 to 30 in good health. The sample consisted of memory CD4+ T cells sorted from blood. This sample's subset: CD45RA-negative fraction. The chain's CDR3 is CAWSGAGTGVRLLFF. CDR3 bases: TGTGCCTGGAGTGGGGCCGGGACAGGGGTCCGTTTACTGTTTTTT.